The text below deals with one TCR beta chain. Antigen: not known. Treatment noted: about 20 received Ad26.COV2.S at low or high dose, single or two shots; several received placebo; per-sample allocation not given. Repertoires come from day 63 after the first vaccine or placebo injection. These data are taken from a study of Ad26.COV2.S vaccination and SARS-CoV-2 variants. Study as a whole: The study gave Ad26.COV2.S intramuscularly, once or twice 56 days apart. Overall study results and limits: In TCR breadth and depth analyses, total T cell responses may have been underestimated. Breadth of non-spike TCRs did not differ between vaccinees and placebo recipients. Spike-specific TCR breadth in vaccine recipients exceeded that seen in placebo recipients.

CDR3 length: 13 amino acids. Germline V gene lookup returns CDR1 LNHDA and CDR2 SQIVND (reference sequence). V dropped 10 bases and J dropped 6; count of bases not matched to a gene: 4. Profiling relied on immunoSEQ multiplex PCR, and the TCRdb table lists in-frame clones only, not all of them. The sample has around 340,000 clones; roughly 89% are singletons. The TCR originated in a person between 18 and 60 years old who received the Ad26.COV2.S COVID-19 vaccine or a placebo. Specimen: peripheral blood, collected in a trial of Ad26.COV2.S vaccine versus placebo. This chain uses TRBV19 with TRBJ2-1; 12 bases are a match to TRBD2. CDR3 in amino acids: CATGLAGPNEQFF. In DNA, the CDR3 is TGTGCCACCGGACTAGCGGGACCCAATGAGCAGTTCTTC.